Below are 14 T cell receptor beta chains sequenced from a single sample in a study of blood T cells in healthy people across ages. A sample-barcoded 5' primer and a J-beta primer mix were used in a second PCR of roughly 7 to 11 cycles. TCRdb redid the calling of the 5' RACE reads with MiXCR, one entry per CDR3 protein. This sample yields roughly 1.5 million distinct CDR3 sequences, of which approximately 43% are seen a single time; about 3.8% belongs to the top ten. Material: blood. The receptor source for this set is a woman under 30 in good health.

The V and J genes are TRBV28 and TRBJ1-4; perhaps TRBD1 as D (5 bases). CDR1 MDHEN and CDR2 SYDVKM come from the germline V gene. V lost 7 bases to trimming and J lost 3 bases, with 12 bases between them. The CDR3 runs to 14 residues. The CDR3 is CASKRGGSNEKLFF. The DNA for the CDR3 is TGTGCCAGCAAGCGGGGCGGGTCTAATGAAAAACTGTTTTTT.

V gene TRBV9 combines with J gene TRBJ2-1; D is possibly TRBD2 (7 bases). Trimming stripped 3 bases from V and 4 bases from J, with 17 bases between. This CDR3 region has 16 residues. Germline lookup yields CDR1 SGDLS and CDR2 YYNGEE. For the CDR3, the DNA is TGTGCCAGCAGCGCTCTTGACGGGGGGCTTTACAATGAGCAGTTCTTC. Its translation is CASSALDGGLYNEQFF.

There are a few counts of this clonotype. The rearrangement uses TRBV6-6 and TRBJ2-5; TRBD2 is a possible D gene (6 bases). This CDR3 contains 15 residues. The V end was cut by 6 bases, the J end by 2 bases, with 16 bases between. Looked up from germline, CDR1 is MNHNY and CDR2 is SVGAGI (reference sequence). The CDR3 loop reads CASRAGSGRQETQYF. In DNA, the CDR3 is TGTGCCAGCAGGGCGGGTAGCGGAAGGCAAGAGACCCAGTACTTC.

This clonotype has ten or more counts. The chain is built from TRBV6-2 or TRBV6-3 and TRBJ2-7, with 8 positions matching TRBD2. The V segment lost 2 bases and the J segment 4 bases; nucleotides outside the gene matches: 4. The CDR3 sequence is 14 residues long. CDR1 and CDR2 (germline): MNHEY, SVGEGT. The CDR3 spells CASSYVAGGYEQYF. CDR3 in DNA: TGTGCCAGCAGTTACGTGGCGGGGGGATACGAGCAGTACTTC.

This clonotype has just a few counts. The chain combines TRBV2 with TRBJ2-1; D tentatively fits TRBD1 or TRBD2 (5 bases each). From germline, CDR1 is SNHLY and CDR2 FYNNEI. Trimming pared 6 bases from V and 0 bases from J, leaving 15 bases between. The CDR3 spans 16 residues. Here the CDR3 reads CASRGFGTSSYNEQFF. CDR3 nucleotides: TGTGCCAGCAGGGGGTTCGGGACCTCCTCCTACAATGAGCAGTTCTTC. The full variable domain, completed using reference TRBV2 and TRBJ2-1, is EPEVTQTPSHQVTQMGQEVILRCVPISNHLYFYWYRQILGQKVEFLVSFYNNEISEKSEIFDDQFSVERPDGSNFTLKIRSTKLEDSAMYFCASRGFGTSSYNEQFFGPGTRLTVL.

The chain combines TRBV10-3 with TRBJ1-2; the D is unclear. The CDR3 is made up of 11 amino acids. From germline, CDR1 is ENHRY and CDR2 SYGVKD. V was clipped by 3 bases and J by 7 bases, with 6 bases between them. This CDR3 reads CAISDGIGYTF. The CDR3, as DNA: TGTGCCATCAGTGATGGAATTGGCTACACCTTC.

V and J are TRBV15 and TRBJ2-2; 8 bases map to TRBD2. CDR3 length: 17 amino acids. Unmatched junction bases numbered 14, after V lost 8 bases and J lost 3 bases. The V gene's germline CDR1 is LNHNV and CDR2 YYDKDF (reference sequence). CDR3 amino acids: CATGPGFLRGDTGELFF. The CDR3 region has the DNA TGTGCCACCGGTCCAGGCTTTTTGCGGGGGGACACCGGGGAGCTGTTTTTT.

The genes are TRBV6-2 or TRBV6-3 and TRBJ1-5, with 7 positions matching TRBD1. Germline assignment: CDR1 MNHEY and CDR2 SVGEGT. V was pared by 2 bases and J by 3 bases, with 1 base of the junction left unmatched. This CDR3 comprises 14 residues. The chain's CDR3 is CASSYRGHNQPQHF. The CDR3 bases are TGTGCCAGCAGTTACAGGGGGCACAATCAGCCCCAGCATTTT.

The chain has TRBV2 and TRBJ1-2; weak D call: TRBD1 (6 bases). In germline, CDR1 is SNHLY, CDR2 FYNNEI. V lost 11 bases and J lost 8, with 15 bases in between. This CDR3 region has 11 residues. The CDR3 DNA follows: TGTGCCCCTTCCCAGGGGAAGGGCTACACCTTC. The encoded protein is CAPSQGKGYTF.

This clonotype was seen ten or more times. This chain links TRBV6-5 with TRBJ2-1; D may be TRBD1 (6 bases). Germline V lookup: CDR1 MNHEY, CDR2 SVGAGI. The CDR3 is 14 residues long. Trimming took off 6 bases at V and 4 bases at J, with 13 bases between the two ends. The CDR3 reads CASSSPRGYNEQFF. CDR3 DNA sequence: TGTGCCAGCAGCTCTCCGAGGGGGTACAATGAGCAGTTCTTC.

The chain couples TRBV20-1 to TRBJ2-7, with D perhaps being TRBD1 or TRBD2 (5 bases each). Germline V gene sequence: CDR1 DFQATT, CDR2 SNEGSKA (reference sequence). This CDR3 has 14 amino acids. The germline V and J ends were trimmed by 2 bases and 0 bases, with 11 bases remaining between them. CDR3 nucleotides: TGCAGTGCTAGAAGAGGGGACCCCTCCTACGAGCAGTACTTC. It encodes CSARRGDPSYEQYF.

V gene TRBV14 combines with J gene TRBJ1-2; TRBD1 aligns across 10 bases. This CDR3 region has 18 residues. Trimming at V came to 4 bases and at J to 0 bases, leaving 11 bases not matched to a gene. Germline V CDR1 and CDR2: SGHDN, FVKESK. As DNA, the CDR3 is TGTGCCAGCAGCCGCTTCCCGGGACAGGGGCGCTCTAACTATGGCTACACCTTC. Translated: CASSRFPGQGRSNYGYTF.

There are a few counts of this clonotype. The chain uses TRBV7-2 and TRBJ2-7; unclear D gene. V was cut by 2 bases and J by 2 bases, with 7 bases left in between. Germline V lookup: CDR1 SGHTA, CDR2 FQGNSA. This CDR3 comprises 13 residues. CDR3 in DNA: TGTGCCAGCAGCTTAAGAGAACCCTACGAGCAGTACTTC. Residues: CASSLREPYEQYF.

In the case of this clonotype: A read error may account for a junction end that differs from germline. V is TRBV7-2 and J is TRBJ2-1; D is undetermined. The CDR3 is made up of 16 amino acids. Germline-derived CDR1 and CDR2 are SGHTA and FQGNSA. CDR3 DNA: TGTGCCAGCAGCTTAGAGGGCAGGATATCCTACAGTGAGCAGTTCTTC. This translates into CASSLEGRISYSEQFF.